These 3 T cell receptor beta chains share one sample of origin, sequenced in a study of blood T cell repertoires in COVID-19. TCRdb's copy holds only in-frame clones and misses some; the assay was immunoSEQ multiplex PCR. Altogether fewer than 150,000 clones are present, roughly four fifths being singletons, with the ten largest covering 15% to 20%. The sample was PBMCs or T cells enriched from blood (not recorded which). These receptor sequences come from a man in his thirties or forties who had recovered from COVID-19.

The CDR3 region is CASRWDRDREQYF. The CDR3 nucleotides read TGTGCCAGCAGGTGGGACAGGGATCGGGAGCAGTACTTC. The chain has TRBV27 and TRBJ2-7; 9 nucleotides match TRBD1. V was clipped by 6 bases and J by 7 bases; unmatched bases: 7. The CDR3 sequence is 13 residues long. Germline assignment: CDR1 MNHEY and CDR2 SMNVEV (reference sequence).

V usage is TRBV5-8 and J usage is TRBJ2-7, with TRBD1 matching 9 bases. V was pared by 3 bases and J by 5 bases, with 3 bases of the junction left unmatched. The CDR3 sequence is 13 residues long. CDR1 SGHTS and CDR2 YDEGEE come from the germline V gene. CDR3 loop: CASSWDRADEQYV. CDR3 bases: TGTGCCAGCAGCTGGGACAGGGCCGACGAGCAGTACGTC.

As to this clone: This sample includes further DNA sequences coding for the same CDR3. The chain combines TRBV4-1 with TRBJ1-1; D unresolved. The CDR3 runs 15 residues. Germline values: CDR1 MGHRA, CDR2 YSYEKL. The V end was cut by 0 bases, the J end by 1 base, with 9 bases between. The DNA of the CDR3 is TGCGCCAGCAGCCAAGATCCAGGCCGGAACACTGAAGCTTTCTTT. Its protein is CASSQDPGRNTEAFF.